This T cell receptor (beta chain) emerged from a study of technical replicates of blood from four donors. Sequencing was performed with immunoSEQ multiplex PCR; in TCRdb, only in-frame clones are kept and a portion is missing. Of tens of thousands of clones detected, about 95% appear once; the ten largest clones hold 0.24%. The CDR3 totals 9 residues. Germline V lookup: CDR1 MNHEY, CDR2 SMNVEV (reference sequence). Trimming took 5 bases from V and 13 from J, leaving 9 bases between them. The TCR was taken from a human donor in good health. This chain connects TRBV27 to TRBJ2-7; D uncertain. The sequenced sample consisted of T cells isolated from PBMCs. CDR3 nucleotide sequence: TGTGCCAGCAGTCTTCGACTCTACTTC. Amino acid sequence: CASSLRLYF.